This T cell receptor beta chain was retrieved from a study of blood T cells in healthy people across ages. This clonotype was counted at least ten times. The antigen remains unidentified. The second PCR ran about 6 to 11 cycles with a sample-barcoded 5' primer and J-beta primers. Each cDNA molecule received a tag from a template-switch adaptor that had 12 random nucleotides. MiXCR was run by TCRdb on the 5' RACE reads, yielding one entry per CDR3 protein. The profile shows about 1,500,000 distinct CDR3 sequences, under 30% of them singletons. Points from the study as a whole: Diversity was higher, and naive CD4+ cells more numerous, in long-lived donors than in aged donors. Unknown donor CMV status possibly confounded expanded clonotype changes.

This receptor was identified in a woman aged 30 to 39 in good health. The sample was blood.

The DNA of the CDR3 is TGTGCCACCAGTCCCGGGACCTACAATGAGCAGTTCTTC. Translating gives CATSPGTYNEQFF. The chain couples TRBV24-1 to TRBJ2-1; D may be TRBD2 (5 bases). Germline V gene data show CDR1 as KGHDR and CDR2 as SFDVKD. The CDR3 runs to 13 residues. Trimming stripped 6 bases from V and 2 bases from J, with 7 bases between.